This record concerns one T cell receptor beta chain sequence. Its antigen remains undetermined. No base quality information exists; no much larger clone differs at one position. These data come from a study of T cell responses to AZD1222 COVID-19 vaccine (dated by TCRdb to the early 2020s). Study-level background: AZD1222 recipients given second doses at about 4 weeks or at about 12 weeks were pooled, since spike-specific TCR depth and breadth were not found to differ between the two schedules. TCR sequencing was performed for 230 to 250 trial participants, of whom about 200 were given two doses of AZD1222 and around 25 were given two doses of MenACWY control vaccine. Trial participants were enrolled by age into subgroups of 18-55, 56-69 and 70-plus years, and around 150, 28 and 57 TCR-sequenced participants, respectively, were included in these subgroups. Summary of the overall study and its limitations: Conclusions about previously exposed vaccinees are limited because only six or seven AZD1222 recipients were SARS-CoV-2 seropositive at baseline. The 56-69-year group was small, and its depth increase did not reach significance, likely because of low power. Epitopes outside the regions mutated in the B.1.351 and B.1.1.7 variants were reportedly recognized by nearly half of the unique spike-specific TCRs. No day 14 peak-response samples were available, so repertoires were characterized only after the peak T cell response. Spike-specific TCR breadth and depth rose significantly after two AZD1222 doses compared with day 0 and with MenACWY recipients. Most participants were white British and females outnumbered males, and the authors suggested that clonal diversity may have been underestimated. CD4 TCRs associated with the vaccine covered the entire spike protein, and the dominant responses were in regions 160-218 and 743-854.

The CDR3, from cysteine to phenylalanine, totals 16 residues. Only the CDR3 DNA stays, 48 bases, in frame from base 1. CDR1 and CDR2, looked up from the germline V gene, are SGHDN and FVKESK. Trimming removed 1 base from V and 7 bases from J, leaving 14 bases between the germline ends. The CDR3 regions of human TCRbeta chains were subjected to immunosequencing. Regarding the original processing steps: Repertoire TCRs were matched against a reference library of SARS-CoV-2-specific TCRs generated with the MIRA antigen-specificity platform. Breadth meant the fraction of unique TCRs that were SARS-CoV-2-associated, whereas depth meant the fraction of total T cells that were SARS-CoV-2-associated. Using the MIRA data, each spike-specific TCR was assigned both to the spike region to which the TCR was reactive and to a CD4 or CD8 class. Log10-transformed breadth and depth values were compared by one-way ANOVA with Sidak's multiple comparisons tests. The source is immuneACCESS, and TCRdb retained only in-frame sequences with V and J called. Part of the clones is not carried over; for the studies checked, unresolved V genes explain less than half of this, and the remainder is unexplained. That table supplies the V and J calls and clone size; D and trimming were determined from the DNA. This sample gives more than 140,000 clones in total; under 95% of them show up just once. The ten largest clones capture 5% of the sample.

Reading the label with the study, this specimen's time point is: baseline before first vaccination. Vaccinee samples came from UK trials COV001 and COV002, including a single-blind randomized controlled phase 2/3 trial of AZD1222 (ChAdOx1 nCoV-19) in healthy adults. Trial participant PBMC samples were collected at day 0 and day 28 after the second dose for TCRbeta chain sequencing. This clonotype was obtained from an adult in good health. The sample consisted of peripheral blood, taken on day 0 of AZD1222 vaccination. The rearranged chain carries TRBV14 and TRBJ1-6, and TRBD1 may be the D gene, going by 5 matching bases. For the CDR3, the sequence is CASSQGGYRWNSPLHF. The sequenced DNA is TGTGCCAGCAGCCAAGGGGGGTACCGTTGGAATTCACCCCTCCACTTT.